This TCR beta chain was identified during a study of neurological immune-mediated disorders (dated by TCRdb to the late 2010s). Regarding the study in general: Peripheral blood TCR-beta repertoires from HTLV-I-associated myelopathy (HAM/TSP) patients, multiple sclerosis patients and healthy controls were compared by UMI-based sequencing. The cohort was made up of 68 subjects, consisting of around 15 HAM/TSP patients, 35 or so multiple sclerosis patients and about 20 healthy controls. The roughly 110 TCR-beta libraries included longitudinal samples, technical triplicates and paired sorted CD4+ and CD8+ T-cell subsets alongside PBMC samples. What the work shows at the level of the full study, not this receptor alone: Across subjects, expanded clones never shared an identical CDR3 amino acid sequence, which suggests that the TCR-beta repertoires in every group were private. TCR clonal expansion was highest in HAM/TSP patients and lowest in MS patients, with MS patients falling below even healthy controls.

The healthy controls were volunteers from blood banks in Maryland, USA. Unsorted PBMC libraries were generated from 2 million PBMCs stored in RNAlater at -80 °C until RNA extraction. Peripheral blood was subjected to Ficoll-Hypaque density gradient centrifugation to isolate PBMCs, which were then cryopreserved in liquid nitrogen. cDNA was synthesized by template-switch 5'RACE using a primer carrying a 10-nucleotide random unique molecular identifier by which each TCR transcript was tagged. Every sequencing run yielded over 170 million TCR-beta sequences covering 15-18 subjects. The RNeasy kit was used to extract total RNA. Using the KAPA Real-time Library Amplification kit, TCR-beta VDJ regions were amplified with primers for the TCR constant region and the 5'RACE anchor. A first PCR added sample indexes and Illumina adaptors, and a second PCR then raised library yield. After Ampure bead purification, the TCR product of roughly 650 bp was size-selected on a 2% E-gel SizeSelection system. Before pooling, libraries had their quality checked on a Bioanalyzer, their concentration measured with Qubit, and their quantity determined with the Kapa Library Quantification kit. Libraries were sequenced paired-end 2 x 150 bp on an Illumina HiSeq 2500. To increase sequence diversity, roughly 25-31% phiX was spiked into each library pool. In the source study's methods: The UMI-based MiGEC pipeline processed quality-filtered reads and removed over 85% of raw TCR sequences during error correction. IMGT germline references were used for alignment of VDJ genes, and clonotypes were defined by a unique CDR3 amino acid sequence together with V-J genes. Clonal expansion, Shannon diversity and CDR3 relatedness (CalcPairwiseDistances, ClusterSamples) were evaluated with VDJtools, and phylogenetic trees were built with CLCbio workbench. Using coefficient-of-variation modelling across technical triplicates, the study counted a clone as expanded if it had at least 8 unique UMIs. The public sequencing data were trimmed at Q25 with fastp and processed into clonotypes with MiXCR by TCRdb, which kept only in-frame beta chains. CDR3 protein duplicates are merged, each entry listing the most common genes and DNA. What appears here as the V and J calls and clone size reflects TCRdb's work, not the paper's. Present in this sample are approximately 77,000 distinct CDR3 sequences, about 9% of which were seen just once. The ten largest clones capture about 1.7% of the sample.

This clonotype was counted ten times or more. Its binding antigen is unknown. No per-base quality is available; no much larger clone lies one base away. The CDR3 contains 15 residues, cysteine and phenylalanine counted. The read is trimmed to its CDR3 DNA, 45 bases read in frame from base 1. Per the germline V gene, SGHVS is the CDR1 and FNYEAQ is the CDR2. V is clipped by 5 bases and J by 1 base, and the sequence between their germline boundaries is 12 bases long. The sample taken for sequencing was PBMCs. The sequence is built from TRBV7-6 and TRBJ1-5; TRBD1 is a weak D gene call, 5 bases matching. This TCR was sampled from a man in his forties or fifties in good health. The encoded CDR3 is CASSLGTGSNQPQHF. The sequenced DNA: TGTGCCAGCAGCCTCGGGACGGGCAGCAATCAGCCCCAGCATTTT.